This TCR beta chain derives from a study of blood T cell repertoires in COVID-19. Only in-frame clones appear in the TCRdb table, and some are missing; sequencing was by immunoSEQ multiplex PCR. The sample includes around 300,000 clones, 88% seen only once; the top ten take less than 5.5%. Trimming shortened V by 5 bases and J by 4 bases, and 12 bases separated the two germline ends. The CDR3 spans 15 residues. Germline V gives CDR1 LGHNA, CDR2 YNFKEQ. V gene TRBV4-2 combines with J gene TRBJ1-6; D gene uncertain. Sequencing was performed on PBMCs or T cells enriched from blood (not recorded which). The clonotype comes from a man under 40 who had recovered from COVID-19. For the CDR3, the DNA is TGTGCCAGCAGCTCCCAGGCAGTGTATAATTCACCCCTCCACTTT. Protein product: CASSSQAVYNSPLHF.